What follows is one TCR beta chain and its context. Seattle enrolled patients during active infection and tracked them longitudinally. This sample stems from a study of blood T cell repertoires in COVID-19. Original analysis: Estimated nucleated cell counts came from reference gene primer amplification. Only in-frame clones appear in the TCRdb table, and some are missing; sequencing was by immunoSEQ multiplex PCR. Clone size and V and J calls were adopted from that table, with D and trimming inferred from the DNA. The sample has 60,000 to 75,000 clones; 75% to 95% are singletons. Germline CDR1 is KGHDR and CDR2 is SFDVKD. The CDR3 is 15 amino acids. V was trimmed by 9 bases and J by 2 bases, leaving 16 bases between them.

J is TRBJ2-1 and V is TRBV24-1; TRBD2 might be the D (7 bases). The clonotype originates from a middle-aged man with COVID-19, enrolled during active disease. Input material: peripheral blood. The CDR3, as DNA: TGTGCCACCGGGCAAGGGGGGGCTACCTACAATGAGCAGTTCTTC. Encoded protein: CATGQGGATYNEQFF.